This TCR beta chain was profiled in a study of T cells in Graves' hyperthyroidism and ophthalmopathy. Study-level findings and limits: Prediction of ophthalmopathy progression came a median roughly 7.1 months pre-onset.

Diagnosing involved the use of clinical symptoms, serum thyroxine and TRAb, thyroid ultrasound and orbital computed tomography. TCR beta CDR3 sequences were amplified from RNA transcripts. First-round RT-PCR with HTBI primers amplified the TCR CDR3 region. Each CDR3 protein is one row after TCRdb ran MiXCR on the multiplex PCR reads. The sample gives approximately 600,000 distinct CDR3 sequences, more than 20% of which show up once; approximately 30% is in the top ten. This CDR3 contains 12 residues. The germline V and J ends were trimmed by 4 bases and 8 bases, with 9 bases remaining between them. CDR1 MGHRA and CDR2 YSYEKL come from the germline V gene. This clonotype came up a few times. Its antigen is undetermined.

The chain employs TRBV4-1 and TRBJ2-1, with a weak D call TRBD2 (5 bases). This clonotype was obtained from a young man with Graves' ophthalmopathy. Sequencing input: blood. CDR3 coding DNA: TGCGCCAGCAGCCCGGACTTGGATGAGCAGTTCTTC. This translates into CASSPDLDEQFF.